This TCR beta chain was sequenced for a study of post-analysis software for immune sequencing data. Whole-study context: Multiple sclerosis in the patients followed relapsing-remitting, secondary progressive and progressive-relapsing courses. Study results and limitations: Patients with multiple sclerosis recorded significantly lower normalized Chao1 diversity than controls, the study found. Samples from one preparation batch, clustered by F measure, grouped strongly together. Controls had lower frequencies than patients of 4 or 5 TRBV segments, which included TRBV5-6, TRBV5-1 and TRBV20-1.

This clonotype was counted a single time. Its antigen is as yet unknown. One end of the junction fails to match germline, which may point to a read error. Germline V lookup: CDR1 LGHDT, CDR2 YNNKEL (reference sequence). The CDR3 is 15 amino acids. Tagging with unique molecular identifiers was a feature of the TCR beta cDNA libraries. Out of about 0.95 to 10 million T cells, some 500,000 cDNA molecules were generated. TCRdb passed the PCR reads through MiXCR, listing each CDR3 protein once. The repertoire has hundreds of thousands of distinct CDR3 sequences, 30% of them found once; the top ten carry around 0.55%.

The chain couples TRBV3-1 to TRBJ2-7; D not resolved. The source of this sequence is a girl between 10 and 17 years old with multiple sclerosis. Sequencing was done on a sample of blood. The CDR3 DNA reads as TGTGTCAGCAGCCAAGAGTTCGCACCGACCTACGAGCAGTACTTC. Translation: CVSSQEFAPTYEQYF.